What follows is one T cell receptor (beta chain) and its context. Its antigen is as yet unknown. Treatment of the sample: approximately nine-day PBMC culture with coronavirus spike peptide pools or control peptides (ViraFEST assay). The CDR3 consists of 15 residues. The V gene's germline CDR1 is LGHNA and CDR2 YNFKEQ. The V end lost 1 base, the J end lost 1 base, and 10 bases lay between the germline ends. The assay that was used to sequence DNA from cultured CD4+ T cells was the Oncomine TCR Beta short-read assay. Each CDR3 protein is one row after TCRdb ran MiXCR on the PCR reads. The data contain just over 3,000 distinct CDR3 sequences, about 25% of them seen just once; the ten biggest clones take up roughly a fifth. This sample is part of a study of vaccination and CD4 T cells after COVID-19. At the level of the study: Convalescent participants consisted of six males and four females, two being Hispanic.

Study-wide results and limits: Among convalescent patients, a median roughly 88% of reactive clones emerged only after vaccination.

This specimen was CD4+ T cells from blood, cultured in vitro, taken after SARS-CoV-2 vaccination. This chain uses TRBV4-2 with TRBJ1-2; no reliable D call. The origin of this receptor is a human donor who had recovered from COVID-19. The CDR3 spells CASSQGDGINYGYTF. The CDR3 DNA is TGTGCCAGCAGCCAAGGAGACGGGATTAACTATGGCTACACCTTC.